A single sample gave rise to the 18 T cell receptor beta chains below, sequenced in a study of Ad26.COV2.S vaccination and SARS-CoV-2 variants. The treatment is: 15 to 20 received Ad26.COV2.S at low or high dose, single or two shots; about 5 received placebo; per-sample allocation not given. Sampling happened 63 days after the first vaccine or placebo injection. Sequencing used immunoSEQ multiplex PCR; TCRdb keeps in-frame clones, though not all of them. In the table there are 300,000 to 500,000 clones, around nine tenths of which are singletons. The starting material was peripheral blood, obtained in a trial of Ad26.COV2.S vaccine versus placebo. These receptors came from a person between 18 and 59 years old who received the Ad26.COV2.S COVID-19 vaccine or a placebo.

Comment on this clone: Distinct nucleotide sequences in the sample also encode this CDR3. The V call is TRBV11-2, the J call TRBJ2-3, with 10 bases aligning to TRBD2. There are 17 residues in the CDR3. The J segment lost 0 bases and the V segment lost 1 base, leaving 4 bases of the junction unmatched. Germline CDR1 is SGHAT and CDR2 is FQNNGV. CDR3 DNA sequence: TGTGCCAGCAGCTTAGGTTCTAGCGGGGGTAGCACAGATACGCAGTATTTT. This translates into CASSLGSSGGSTDTQYF.

This chain joins TRBV19 and TRBJ2-7; 8 bases map to TRBD1. CDR3 length: 14 residues. Germline CDR1 LNHDA, CDR2 SQIVND (reference sequence). V lost 6 bases to trimming and J lost 5 bases; unmatched junction nucleotides: 9. CDR3 nucleotides: TGTGCCAGTAGGCACCGGGACAGGAGCCACGAGCAGTACTTC. Its translation is CASRHRDRSHEQYF.

The gene calls are TRBV4-1 and TRBJ2-7, with a tentative D call TRBD2 (6 bases). Germline values: CDR1 MGHRA, CDR2 YSYEKL. This CDR3 is 15 amino acids long. The V and J ends lost 1 base and 2 bases respectively, with 12 bases between them. Here the CDR3 DNA reads TGCGCCAGCAGCCAAGTGCTTGGAGGGGCCTACGAGCAGTACTTC. Protein product: CASSQVLGGAYEQYF.

The chain uses TRBV5-5 and TRBJ1-5; TRBD1 is a possible D gene (5 bases). Germline V gene sequence: CDR1 SGHKS, CDR2 YYEKEE (reference sequence). There are 15 residues in the CDR3. V lost 1 base and J lost 4, with 12 bases in between. CDR3: CASSLSRPGNQPQHF. The CDR3 nucleotides read TGTGCCAGCAGCTTGAGCAGGCCAGGGAATCAGCCCCAGCATTTT. The variable domain in full, with the rest retrieved from reference TRBV5-5 and TRBJ1-5, is DAGVTQSPTHLIKTRGQQVTLRCSPISGHKSVSWYQQVLGQGPQFIFQYYEKEERGRGNFPDRFSARQFPNYSSELNVNALLLGDSALYLCASSLSRPGNQPQHFGDGTRLSIL.

The chain recombines TRBV25-1 with TRBJ1-2, with TRBD1 matching over 8 bases. The CDR3 totals 17 residues. Germline V gives CDR1 MGHDK, CDR2 SYGVNS. After removal of 1 base from V and 0 bases from J, the junction contained 7 bases not matched to a gene. CDR3 coding DNA: TGTGCCAGCAGTGAATCCCTAGGACAGGGATCTAACTATGGCTACACCTTC. Its protein is CASSESLGQGSNYGYTF.

The chain uses TRBV24-1 and TRBJ2-1; no definite D call. The V gene's germline CDR1 is KGHDR and CDR2 SFDVKD. CDR3 length: 12 residues. Trimming took off 0 bases at V and 7 bases at J, with 3 bases between the two ends. This CDR3 reads CATSDLHNEQFF. The CDR3 coding sequence is TGTGCCACCAGTGATTTGCATAATGAGCAGTTCTTC.

The chain recombines TRBV5-1 with TRBJ1-6; D ambiguous. The CDR3 is made up of 15 amino acids. V dropped 1 base and J dropped 2 bases, with 7 bases sitting between them. In germline, CDR1 is SGHRS, CDR2 YFSETQ. CDR3 in DNA: TGCGCCAGCAGCTTGTCATCTACCTATAATTCACCCCTCCACTTT. It is translated as CASSLSSTYNSPLHF.

The V and J genes are TRBV12-5 and TRBJ1-2; the match to TRBD1 covers 9 bases. V shed 7 bases and J 4 bases; nucleotides not matched to a gene: 7. The CDR3 extends over 14 amino acids. Germline V gene data show CDR1 as LGHNT and CDR2 as FRNRAP. CDR3 in DNA: TGTGCTAGTGCCCCGAAGACAGGGGGCTATGGCTACACCTTC. It yields the protein CASAPKTGGYGYTF.

The table lists this clone with a few counts. The gene calls are TRBV12-5 and TRBJ1-1, with D unclear. The V end was cut by 1 base, the J end by 6 bases, with 6 bases between. Germline V lookup: CDR1 LGHNT, CDR2 FRNRAP. The CDR3 is 12 amino acids. Written as DNA, the CDR3 is TGTGCTAGTGGTTTGGCGGGTGCTGAAGCTTTCTTT. This translates into CASGLAGAEAFF.

The chain recombines TRBV19 with TRBJ1-1; no clear D. Looked up from germline, CDR1 is LNHDA and CDR2 is SQIVND (reference sequence). V lost 7 bases and J 3 bases, leaving 15 bases between the germline ends. CDR3 length: 14 residues. The CDR3 loop reads CASTVDGRYTEAFF. The DNA for the CDR3 is TGTGCCAGTACTGTAGACGGCCGGTACACTGAAGCTTTCTTT.

V is TRBV5-1 and J is TRBJ2-3, with a possible D match to TRBD1 (6 bases). CDR3 length equals 19 residues. The ends were cut back, 6 bases at V and 0 bases at J, with 26 bases in the middle. Germline V CDR1 and CDR2: SGHRS, YFSETQ. The CDR3 sequence is CASNPSGQPEVPSTDTQYF. CDR3 DNA sequence: TGCGCCAGCAACCCCTCCGGACAGCCTGAGGTTCCGAGCACAGATACGCAGTATTTT.

The chain is built from TRBV11-2 and TRBJ1-1; 7 bases are shared with TRBD1. The V and J ends lost 5 bases and 3 bases, in that order; junction bases with no gene match: 3. This CDR3 comprises 13 residues. Germline lookup yields CDR1 SGHAT and CDR2 FQNNGV. CDR3 residues: CASSEGTDTEAFF. The CDR3 region has the DNA TGTGCCAGCAGCGAGGGGACAGACACTGAAGCTTTCTTT.

V usage is TRBV28 and J usage is TRBJ1-2; D not resolved. The germline V and J ends were trimmed by 2 bases and 8 bases, with 12 bases remaining between them. The germline V gene has CDR1 MDHEN and CDR2 SYDVKM. CDR3 length: 13 amino acids. The CDR3 nucleotides read TGTGCCAGCAGTTTAAAGGCTTTAGGCGGCTACACCTTC. Translating it yields CASSLKALGGYTF.

The V gene is TRBV6-1, the J gene TRBJ1-2; D not resolved. The V gene lost 0 bases and the J gene lost 4 bases, with 15 bases spanning the gap. The CDR3 is 16 residues long. CDR1 is MNHNS, CDR2 SASEGT, per germline. The CDR3 nucleotides are TGTGCCAGCAGTGAAGCTCGCAGCCTGGATGGCTATGGCTACACCTTC. Protein: CASSEARSLDGYGYTF.

J is TRBJ1-1 and V is TRBV5-8; the D gene is possibly TRBD1 (5 bases). Germline CDR1 is SGHTS and CDR2 is YDEGEE. V lost 2 bases and J lost 3, with 14 bases in between. The CDR3 consists of 15 residues. The CDR3: CASSLKGMVHTEAFF. CDR3 coding DNA: TGTGCCAGCAGCTTAAAGGGGATGGTGCACACTGAAGCTTTCTTT.

This chain uses TRBV12-3 or TRBV12-4 with TRBJ2-7, with D possibly TRBD1 on 6 matching bases. The germline V and J ends were trimmed by 7 bases and 3 bases, with 10 bases remaining between them. CDR3 length: 12 residues. The CDR3 nucleotides read TGTGCCAGCACGAGAGGGGGCTACGAGCAGTACTTC. Protein sequence: CASTRGGYEQYF.

V and J are TRBV6-5 and TRBJ1-2; 8 bases are shared with TRBD1. V lost 4 bases to trimming and J lost 2 bases; unmatched junction nucleotides: 3. CDR1 is MNHEY, CDR2 SVGAGI, per germline. The CDR3 consists of 14 residues. CDR3 bases: TGTGCCAGCAGTTCGGGGGACAGGAACTATGGCTACACCTTC. Protein product: CASSSGDRNYGYTF.

The genes are TRBV5-1 and TRBJ1-2, with TRBD1 matching 8 bases. This CDR3 has 14 residues. The junction had 7 bases not matched to a gene; V was cut back by 4 bases and J by 5 bases. Germline lookup yields CDR1 SGHRS and CDR2 YFSETQ. The CDR3 sequence: CASSETGVQYGYTF. CDR3 nucleotide sequence: TGCGCCAGCAGCGAGACAGGGGTGCAGTATGGCTACACCTTC.